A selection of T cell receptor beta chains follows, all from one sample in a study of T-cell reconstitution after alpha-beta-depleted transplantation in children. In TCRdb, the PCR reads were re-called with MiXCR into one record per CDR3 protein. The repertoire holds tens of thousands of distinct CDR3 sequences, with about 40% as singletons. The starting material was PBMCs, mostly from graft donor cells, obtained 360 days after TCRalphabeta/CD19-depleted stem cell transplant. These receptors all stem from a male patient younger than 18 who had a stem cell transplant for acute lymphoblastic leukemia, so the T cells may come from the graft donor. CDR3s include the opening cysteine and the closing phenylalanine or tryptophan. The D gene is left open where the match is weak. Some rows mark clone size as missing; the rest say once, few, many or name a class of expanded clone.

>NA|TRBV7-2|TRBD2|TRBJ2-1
TGTGCCAGCAGCTCCCTAGCGGGAGTGTCCACCAATGAGCAGTTCTTC
CASSSLAGVSTNEQFF
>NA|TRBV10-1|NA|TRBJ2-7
TGCGCCAGCAGTGCCGGGACCTTCTCCTACGAGCAGTACTTC
CASSAGTFSYEQYF
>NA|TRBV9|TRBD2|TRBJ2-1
TGTGCCAGCAGCGTAGAGGAGGGACTAGCGGAATGGAATGAGCAGTTCTTC
CASSVEEGLAEWNEQFF
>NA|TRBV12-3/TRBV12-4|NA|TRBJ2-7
TGTGCCAGCAGTCCGGGACGGGTCTACGAGCAGTACTTC
CASSPGRVYEQYF
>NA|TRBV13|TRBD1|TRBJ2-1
TGTGCCAGCAGCTTAGTACAGGGGAAGTTCTTC
CASSLVQGKFF
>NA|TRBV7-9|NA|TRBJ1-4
TGTGCCAGCAGCTTGGCAATGACAACTAATGAAAAACTGTTTTTT
CASSLAMTTNEKLFF
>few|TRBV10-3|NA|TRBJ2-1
TGTGCCATCAGGGGGGACTCCTACAATGAGCAGTTCTTC
CAIRGDSYNEQFF
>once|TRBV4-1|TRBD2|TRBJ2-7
TGCGCCAGCAGCTATCTAGCGGGAGTAGCCTACGAGCAGTACTTC
CASSYLAGVAYEQYF
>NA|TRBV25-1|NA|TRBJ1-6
TGTGCCAGCAGTGACAGCTACTATAATTCACCCCTCCACTTT
CASSDSYYNSPLHF
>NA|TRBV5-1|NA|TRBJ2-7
TGCGCCAGCAGCGACAGCGTGAAAGACGAGCAGTACTTC
CASSDSVKDEQYF
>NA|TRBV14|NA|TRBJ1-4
TGTGCCAGCAGCCGGATCGGGACTCCCTTACTGTTTTTT
CASSRIGTPLLFF
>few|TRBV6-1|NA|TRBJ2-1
TGTGCCAGCAGTGTCACAGGGATGGGCAACAATGAGCAGTTCTTC
CASSVTGMGNNEQFF
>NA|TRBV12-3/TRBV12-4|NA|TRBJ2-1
TGTGCCAGCAGCTTCGGGACTGGGGGCGATGAGCAGTTCTTC
CASSFGTGGDEQFF
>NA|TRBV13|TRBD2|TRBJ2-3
TGTGCCAGCGACCTCCAGAGCGGGGGACCCACAGATACGCAGTATTTT
CASDLQSGGPTDTQYF
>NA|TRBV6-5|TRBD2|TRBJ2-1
TGTGCCAGCAGTTACGGGGACTGGCGGGGGACCTACAATGAGCAGTTCTTC
CASSYGDWRGTYNEQFF
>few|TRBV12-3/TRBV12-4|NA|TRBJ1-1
TGTGCCAGCAGTTCTCCGGGGAAGGACACTGAAGCTTTCTTT
CASSSPGKDTEAFF
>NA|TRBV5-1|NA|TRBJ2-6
TGCGCCAGCAGCTTGGCCAGGTCTGGGGCCAACGTCCTGACTTTC
CASSLARSGANVLTF
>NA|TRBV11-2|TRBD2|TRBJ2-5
TGTGCCAGCAGGTCTTTGGGGCGGGGGGGACAAGAGACCCAGTACTTC
CASRSLGRGGQETQYF
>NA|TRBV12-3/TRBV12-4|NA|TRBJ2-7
TGTGCCAGGCCATATCCTTCCTACGAGCAGTACTTC
CARPYPSYEQYF
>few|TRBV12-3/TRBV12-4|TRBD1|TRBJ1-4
TGTGCCAGCAGTTCTCCGGGACAGGGGGCTATAAGTGAAAAACTGTTTTTT
CASSSPGQGAISEKLFF
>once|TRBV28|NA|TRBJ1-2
TGTGCCAGCAGTTCAATCTGGTCGAACTATGGCTACACCTTC
CASSSIWSNYGYTF
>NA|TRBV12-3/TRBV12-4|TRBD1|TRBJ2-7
TGTGCCAGCAGTTATCAAACAGGGGGCGAGCAGTACTTC
CASSYQTGGEQYF
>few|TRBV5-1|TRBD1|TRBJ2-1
TGCGCCAGCAGCTTGCCTTCGGGACAGGGGTCGAGCTCCTACAATGAGCAGTTCTTC
CASSLPSGQGSSSYNEQFF
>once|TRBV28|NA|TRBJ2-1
TGTGCCAGCGGGAGGTCGGGAGCTCTCCTTCGAAATGAGCAGTTCTTC
CASGRSGALLRNEQFF
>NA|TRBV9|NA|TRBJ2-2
TGTGCCAGCAGCGTAGATCGGGGGGCACGGGGCACCGGGGAGCTGTTTTTT
CASSVDRGARGTGELFF